The 9 T cell receptor beta chains presented below share a single source sample, sequenced in a study of blood T cell repertoires in COVID-19. Produced via immunoSEQ multiplex PCR; TCRdb's table is partial and in-frame only. The sample shows approximately 130,000 clones, 60% to 80% of them seen only once. Material: peripheral blood. Receptor source: a human donor in a cohort sampled during active COVID-19.

This rearrangement joins TRBV2 to TRBJ2-5; D unclear. Trimming stripped 4 bases from V and 2 bases from J, with 8 bases between. The germline CDR1 and CDR2 sequences are SNHLY and FYNNEI. This CDR3 is 13 amino acids long. CDR3 region: CASSGDNQETQYF. The CDR3 coding sequence is TGTGCCAGCAGTGGCGACAATCAAGAGACCCAGTACTTC.

The rearrangement joins TRBV4-2 to TRBJ2-7; perhaps TRBD2 as D (5 bases). The CDR3 sequence is 14 residues long. Between the trimmed V and J ends, which lost 3 bases and 6 bases, there was a span of 15 bases. The germline gives CDR1 LGHNA, CDR2 YNFKEQ. Here the CDR3 reads CASSQVLGGGEQYF. The CDR3 DNA reads TGTGCCAGCAGCCAGGTCCTTGGAGGAGGCGAGCAGTACTTC.

The rearrangement uses TRBV2 and TRBJ1-5, with 7 bases lining up with TRBD1. The CDR3 totals 14 residues. In germline, CDR1 is SNHLY, CDR2 FYNNEI. V shed 4 bases, J shed 7 bases, and the junction held 7 bases outside the gene matches. The CDR3 is CASSVGTVEQPQHF. CDR3 nucleotides: TGTGCCAGCAGTGTGGGGACAGTGGAGCAGCCCCAGCATTTT.

The genes are TRBV2 and TRBJ2-7, with 11 bases identical to TRBD2. Germline V lookup: CDR1 SNHLY, CDR2 FYNNEI. V lost 11 bases and J lost 0; bases outside the gene matches: 9. This CDR3 comprises 15 residues. This CDR3 is CASKGLAETSYEQYF. The CDR3 DNA reads TGTGCCTCCAAGGGACTAGCGGAAACCTCCTACGAGCAGTACTTC. Complete variable domain (other parts from reference TRBV2 and TRBJ2-7): EPEVTQTPSHQVTQMGQEVILRCVPISNHLYFYWYRQILGQKVEFLVSFYNNEISEKSEIFDDQFSVERPDGSNFTLKIRSTKLEDSAMYFCASKGLAETSYEQYFGPGTRLTVT.

This clone was detected only a few times. The chain recombines TRBV5-4 with TRBJ2-7; the match to TRBD2 covers 8 bases. Germline-derived CDR1 and CDR2 are SGHNT and YYREEE (reference sequence). Losses at the gene ends were 0 bases for V and 3 bases for J; bases not matched to a gene: 8. The length of the CDR3 is 16 residues. CDR3 DNA sequence: TGTGCCAGCAGCTTGGAGCGGGGGCGCGAGGACTACGAGCAGTACTTC. Protein: CASSLERGREDYEQYF.

The DNA of the CDR3 is TGTGCCTGGAGTGGGACAGGGGGCAGGACTGAAGCTTTCTTT. Amino acids: CAWSGTGGRTEAFF. The chain couples TRBV30 to TRBJ1-1; 11 nucleotides agree with TRBD1. CDR1 and CDR2 from the germline V gene are GTSNPN and SVGIG (reference sequence). The CDR3 totals 14 residues. With V trimmed by 1 base and J by 5 bases, 3 bases remained unmatched.

This clone was detected only once. The chain is built from TRBV7-9 and TRBJ2-7; possibly TRBD1 for D (6 bases). The germline gives CDR1 SEHNR, CDR2 FQNEAQ (reference sequence). The V end lost 5 bases, the J end lost 0 bases, and 14 bases lay between the germline ends. This CDR3 has 15 amino acids. The CDR3 reads CASSPRDKTSYEQYF. Written as DNA, the CDR3 is TGTGCCAGCAGCCCCCGGGACAAGACCTCCTACGAGCAGTACTTC.

The chain links TRBV5-1 to TRBJ2-7; 9 bases line up with TRBD1. The germline V gene encodes CDR1 SGHRS and CDR2 YFSETQ. The CDR3 loop spans 15 amino acids. With 4 bases clipped from V and 5 bases from J, the junction kept 10 bases outside the gene matches. CDR3 DNA: TGCGCCAGCAGCCCGTCACAGGGGGCGAAGGACGAGCAGTACTTC. Protein product: CASSPSQGAKDEQYF.

The chain employs TRBV13 and TRBJ2-6; a weak D match, TRBD2 (7 bases). V lost 3 bases, J lost 2 bases, and 14 bases lay in between. This CDR3 is 17 amino acids long. Germline loops: CDR1 PRHDT, CDR2 FYEKMQ (reference sequence). Here the CDR3 DNA reads TGTGCCAGCAGCTTGACGAGGGGGGGGCCTGGGGCCAACGTCCTGACTTTC. Its protein is CASSLTRGGPGANVLTF.